This T cell receptor beta chain was sequenced in a study of shared clonotypes between healthy human individuals. Template for every sorted-subset replicate PCR totaled 150 to 250 ng DNA, approximately 30,000 T cell genomes. Repertoires were generated with immunoSEQ multiplex PCR, while TCRdb's copy carries only in-frame clones and drops some. The table includes 180,000 or so clones, approximately 92% detected once. Germline V gives CDR1 SGHVS, CDR2 FQNEAQ. Losses at the gene ends were 3 bases for V and 0 bases for J; bases not matched to a gene: 2. This CDR3 is built from 15 residues. This TCR was sampled from a woman aged 30 to 39 in good health. The material sequenced was naive CD4+ T cells sorted from blood. As for subset: CD45RA+ positively selected. The gene calls are TRBV7-8 and TRBJ2-1; 7 bases match TRBD2. CDR3 bases: TGTGCCAGCAGCTTGCGGGGGAGCTCCTACAATGAGCAGTTCTTC. It translates to CASSLRGSSYNEQFF.